A selection of T cell receptor beta chains follows, all from one sample in a study of blood T cells in healthy people across ages. MiXCR, run by TCRdb on the 5' RACE reads, gives a single entry per CDR3 protein. The table lists a few hundred thousand distinct CDR3 sequences, around a quarter of them singletons, with about 3.9% in the top ten. These sequences were also reported in another study, on T cells of mothers and their children.

Sequencing input: blood. The receptor source for this set is a boy aged 2 to 10 in good health. Both conserved end residues are part of each CDR3. D genes are given only for firm matches. Some rows have no size entry. The others give once, few or many, or a class for an expanded clone.

cdr3_nt: TGCAGCGTTGAGGACAGGACGTATAACGAGCAGTACTTC
cdr3_aa: CSVEDRTYNEQYF
clone_size: NA
j_call: TRBJ2-7
v_call: TRBV29-1
d_call: TRBD1

cdr3_nt: TGTGCCAGCACCCTAAACCGGTGGCGAAAGAACACTGAAGCTTTCTTT
cdr3_aa: CASTLNRWRKNTEAFF
clone_size: NA
j_call: TRBJ1-1
v_call: TRBV11-2
d_call: NA

cdr3_nt: TGTGCCAGCAGCTTAAACATGGGGGGCGGGAGAGAGACCCAGTACTTC
cdr3_aa: CASSLNMGGGRETQYF
clone_size: few
j_call: TRBJ2-5
v_call: TRBV7-2
d_call: NA

cdr3_nt: TGTGCCAGCAGCACCTGGGACGACACAGATACGCAGTATTTT
cdr3_aa: CASSTWDDTDTQYF
clone_size: once
j_call: TRBJ2-3
v_call: TRBV7-9
d_call: NA

cdr3_nt: TGCAGTGCTGACCCGGGACAGGGGGGACCCCAAGAGACCCAGTACTTC
cdr3_aa: CSADPGQGGPQETQYF
clone_size: few
j_call: TRBJ2-5
v_call: TRBV20-1
d_call: TRBD1

cdr3_nt: TGTGCCAGCAGTTACTTTCAGGATCCCTCCTACGAGCAGTACTTC
cdr3_aa: CASSYFQDPSYEQYF
clone_size: few
j_call: TRBJ2-7
v_call: TRBV6-5
d_call: NA

cdr3_nt: TGCAGTGCCGCGCTGGGGACCCCGGGGAATGAGCAGTTCTTC
cdr3_aa: CSAALGTPGNEQFF
clone_size: NA
j_call: TRBJ2-1
v_call: TRBV20-1
d_call: NA

cdr3_nt: TGTGCCAGCACCTCCCTAGCGGGCTCTCTGAGTGAGACCCAGTACTTC
cdr3_aa: CASTSLAGSLSETQYF
clone_size: NA
j_call: TRBJ2-5
v_call: TRBV12-3/TRBV12-4
d_call: TRBD2

cdr3_nt: TGTGCCAGCAGACGACTCGGACAGGGCGACTCAGGGGCGGATCAACCCCAGCATTTT
cdr3_aa: CASRRLGQGDSGADQPQHF
clone_size: NA
j_call: TRBJ1-5
v_call: TRBV6-2/TRBV6-3
d_call: TRBD1

cdr3_nt: TGTGCCAGCAGTTTGGGGCGGGCTGGGGCCAACGTCCTGACTTTC
cdr3_aa: CASSLGRAGANVLTF
clone_size: NA
j_call: TRBJ2-6
v_call: TRBV12-3/TRBV12-4
d_call: NA

cdr3_nt: TGTGCCAGCCCACTTAGTGGGGCAGGGATTACCTACGAGCAGTACTTC
cdr3_aa: CASPLSGAGITYEQYF
clone_size: NA
j_call: TRBJ2-7
v_call: TRBV7-9
d_call: NA

cdr3_nt: TGCAGCGCAACTCCCGGGACAGGACCTCAAGAGACCCAGTACTTC
cdr3_aa: CSATPGTGPQETQYF
clone_size: NA
j_call: TRBJ2-5
v_call: TRBV29-1
d_call: TRBD1

cdr3_nt: TGCAGTGCTAGAGATGGTCAGGCCGCCTACGAGCAGTACTTC
cdr3_aa: CSARDGQAAYEQYF
clone_size: NA
j_call: TRBJ2-7
v_call: TRBV20-1
d_call: NA

cdr3_nt: TGCGCCAGCAGCTTGGGGGATCCCATGGACAAGCAGTACTTC
cdr3_aa: CASSLGDPMDKQYF
clone_size: few
j_call: TRBJ2-7
v_call: TRBV5-1
d_call: NA

cdr3_nt: TGCAGCGTTGAAGAGGGGACAGGGCTCTACGAGCAGTACTTC
cdr3_aa: CSVEEGTGLYEQYF
clone_size: NA
j_call: TRBJ2-7
v_call: TRBV29-1
d_call: TRBD1

cdr3_nt: TGTGCCAGCAGCCAAGATCAGTTGGATGCCCGAGCTTTCTTT
cdr3_aa: CASSQDQLDARAFF
clone_size: NA
j_call: TRBJ1-1
v_call: TRBV3-1
d_call: NA

cdr3_nt: TGTGCCAGCTCACCACGAAGGGCGCATGGCACAGATACGCAGTATTTT
cdr3_aa: CASSPRRAHGTDTQYF
clone_size: few
j_call: TRBJ2-3
v_call: TRBV18
d_call: NA

cdr3_nt: TGTGCCAGCAGTTACCCCTCACTAGCGGGGGGAAAAGAGACCCAGTACTTC
cdr3_aa: CASSYPSLAGGKETQYF
clone_size: NA
j_call: TRBJ2-5
v_call: TRBV6-2/TRBV6-3
d_call: TRBD2

cdr3_nt: TGCAGCGTGGAAGGACAGGGCGGCTGGGAGCAGTACTTC
cdr3_aa: CSVEGQGGWEQYF
clone_size: NA
j_call: TRBJ2-7
v_call: TRBV29-1
d_call: TRBD1

cdr3_nt: TGTGCCAGCACGATACAGGGAACCCAAGAGACCCAGTACTTC
cdr3_aa: CASTIQGTQETQYF
clone_size: few
j_call: TRBJ2-5
v_call: TRBV12-3/TRBV12-4
d_call: NA

cdr3_nt: TGTGCCAGCAGTTACGGAAGCGGGGGGTCCTACGAGCAGTACTTC
cdr3_aa: CASSYGSGGSYEQYF
clone_size: NA
j_call: TRBJ2-7
v_call: TRBV6-5
d_call: TRBD2

cdr3_nt: TGTGCCAGCAGTGAAACGGTTCAAGAGACCCAGTACTTC
cdr3_aa: CASSETVQETQYF
clone_size: few
j_call: TRBJ2-5
v_call: TRBV25-1
d_call: NA

cdr3_nt: TGCGCCAGCAGCCCTCTGACAGGGGGCATCACTGAAGCTTTCTTT
cdr3_aa: CASSPLTGGITEAFF
clone_size: NA
j_call: TRBJ1-1
v_call: TRBV5-1
d_call: TRBD1

cdr3_nt: TGCGCCAGCAGCCGGCGGGACCCGAGGAATGAAAAACTGTTTTTT
cdr3_aa: CASSRRDPRNEKLFF
clone_size: NA
j_call: TRBJ1-4
v_call: TRBV5-1
d_call: NA

cdr3_nt: TGTGCCAGCAGCGTAGGTACAGGGGAAGCTTTCTTT
cdr3_aa: CASSVGTGEAFF
clone_size: NA
j_call: TRBJ1-1
v_call: TRBV9
d_call: NA

cdr3_nt: TGTGCCAGCAGCTTAGCAGCAGGTCAGGGTGGCTACACCTTC
cdr3_aa: CASSLAAGQGGYTF
clone_size: few
j_call: TRBJ1-2
v_call: TRBV7-9
d_call: NA

cdr3_nt: TGTGCCAGCAGCCGCCACAGGGCCCCCTCCTACAATGAGCAGTTCTTC
cdr3_aa: CASSRHRAPSYNEQFF
clone_size: few
j_call: TRBJ2-1
v_call: TRBV21-1
d_call: NA

cdr3_nt: TGTGCCAGCAGCTTAGTTGGGGGTATAAACTATGGCTACACCTTC
cdr3_aa: CASSLVGGINYGYTF
clone_size: NA
j_call: TRBJ1-2
v_call: TRBV7-8
d_call: NA

cdr3_nt: TGCAGTGCCCCCGGACTGAGCTCCTACGAGCAGTACTTC
cdr3_aa: CSAPGLSSYEQYF
clone_size: few
j_call: TRBJ2-7
v_call: TRBV20-1
d_call: NA

cdr3_nt: TGCAGTGCTAGGCTTACCTGGGCTCCCTACGAGCAGTACTTC
cdr3_aa: CSARLTWAPYEQYF
clone_size: NA
j_call: TRBJ2-7
v_call: TRBV20-1
d_call: NA

cdr3_nt: TGTGCCAGCAGTTTAGGGCAGGAGGGATACGAGCAGTACTTC
cdr3_aa: CASSLGQEGYEQYF
clone_size: NA
j_call: TRBJ2-7
v_call: TRBV12-3/TRBV12-4
d_call: NA

cdr3_nt: TGCAGTGCCCCGATCCGGGGAAGTGAGACCCAGTACTTC
cdr3_aa: CSAPIRGSETQYF
clone_size: few
j_call: TRBJ2-5
v_call: TRBV20-1
d_call: NA

cdr3_nt: TGTGCCAGCAGTGAGGGAATGAGCACAGATACGCAGTATTTT
cdr3_aa: CASSEGMSTDTQYF
clone_size: NA
j_call: TRBJ2-3
v_call: TRBV2
d_call: NA

cdr3_nt: TGCAGTGCCCAGACAGGGGTTCAAGAGACCCAGTACTTC
cdr3_aa: CSAQTGVQETQYF
clone_size: NA
j_call: TRBJ2-5
v_call: TRBV20-1
d_call: TRBD1

cdr3_nt: TGTGCTAGTGGTTTGGGACAGGGGGCTCAAGAGACCCAGTACTTC
cdr3_aa: CASGLGQGAQETQYF
clone_size: NA
j_call: TRBJ2-5
v_call: TRBV12-5
d_call: TRBD1

cdr3_nt: TGTGCCAGCGGAACAGGGAGTTTGAACACTGAAGCTTTCTTT
cdr3_aa: CASGTGSLNTEAFF
clone_size: few
j_call: TRBJ1-1
v_call: TRBV19
d_call: NA

cdr3_nt: TGTGCCATCAGTGACCCACTAGCGGGGGGCCCGAATGAGCAGTTCTTC
cdr3_aa: CAISDPLAGGPNEQFF
clone_size: few
j_call: TRBJ2-1
v_call: TRBV10-3
d_call: TRBD2

cdr3_nt: TGTGCCAGTACCAGGGGGATACAGACAATGAACACTGAAGCTTTCTTT
cdr3_aa: CASTRGIQTMNTEAFF
clone_size: NA
j_call: TRBJ1-1
v_call: TRBV19
d_call: TRBD1

cdr3_nt: TGTGCCAGCAGTCTAAGACAGGGGGGCTCCTTACCTACCTATGGCTACACCTTC
cdr3_aa: CASSLRQGGSLPTYGYTF
clone_size: NA
j_call: TRBJ1-2
v_call: TRBV12-3/TRBV12-4
d_call: TRBD1

cdr3_nt: TGTGCCAGCAGCGAAGGATCACGGTACACTGAAGCTTTCTTT
cdr3_aa: CASSEGSRYTEAFF
clone_size: few
j_call: TRBJ1-1
v_call: TRBV9
d_call: NA

cdr3_nt: TGCAGCCTATCCGACGGGGGACCCTACGAGCAGTACTTC
cdr3_aa: CSLSDGGPYEQYF
clone_size: many
j_call: TRBJ2-7
v_call: TRBV29-1
d_call: NA

cdr3_nt: TGTGCCAGCAGTTACAGAACAGGGACTGGAAACACCATATATTTT
cdr3_aa: CASSYRTGTGNTIYF
clone_size: few
j_call: TRBJ1-3
v_call: TRBV6-6
d_call: NA

cdr3_nt: TGCGCCAGCAGCCCATTCGGGACTAGCGGGAGGAGAAAGTACAATGAGCAGTTCTTC
cdr3_aa: CASSPFGTSGRRKYNEQFF
clone_size: NA
j_call: TRBJ2-1
v_call: TRBV4-1
d_call: TRBD2

cdr3_nt: TGTGCCAGCAGTGTGGGACCTCGGGGACAAGAGACCCAGTACTTC
cdr3_aa: CASSVGPRGQETQYF
clone_size: few
j_call: TRBJ2-5
v_call: TRBV6-2/TRBV6-3
d_call: NA

cdr3_nt: TGTGCCTGGAGTGAGTTAGTGAGTGGCTACACCTTC
cdr3_aa: CAWSELVSGYTF
clone_size: few
j_call: TRBJ1-2
v_call: TRBV30
d_call: NA

cdr3_nt: TGTGCCAGCAGTAGGGGAATCACCGGGGAGCTGTTTTTT
cdr3_aa: CASSRGITGELFF
clone_size: NA
j_call: TRBJ2-2
v_call: TRBV27
d_call: NA

cdr3_nt: TGTGCCAGCATCGCGGACAGGGGTGTGTCCTACGAGCAGTACTTC
cdr3_aa: CASIADRGVSYEQYF
clone_size: few
j_call: TRBJ2-7
v_call: TRBV6-2/TRBV6-3
d_call: TRBD1

cdr3_nt: TGTGCCAGCAGCGCCCGCCGAACAGGGGTTTCGAGTGAGTACGAGCAGTACTTC
cdr3_aa: CASSARRTGVSSEYEQYF
clone_size: few
j_call: TRBJ2-7
v_call: TRBV9
d_call: TRBD1

cdr3_nt: TGTGCCAGCAGCGCCGGGACCTACCAAGAGACCCAGTACTTC
cdr3_aa: CASSAGTYQETQYF
clone_size: NA
j_call: TRBJ2-5
v_call: TRBV9
d_call: NA

cdr3_nt: TGTGCCAGCAGCAATGTAGCTGACAGGACTATCAATCAGCCCCAGCATTTT
cdr3_aa: CASSNVADRTINQPQHF
clone_size: few
j_call: TRBJ1-5
v_call: TRBV21-1
d_call: NA

cdr3_nt: TGTGCCAGCAGACAGGGGCACAATCAGCCCCAGCATTTT
cdr3_aa: CASRQGHNQPQHF
clone_size: NA
j_call: TRBJ1-5
v_call: TRBV12-3/TRBV12-4
d_call: TRBD1

cdr3_nt: TGTGCCAGCAGCGTAGATCTAGCGGGCGCGTCTCGGACCCAGTACTTC
cdr3_aa: CASSVDLAGASRTQYF
clone_size: many
j_call: TRBJ2-5
v_call: TRBV9
d_call: TRBD2

cdr3_nt: TGTGCCATCTGGTCGGGACAGGGGATTTGGAGAGGCTACACCTTC
cdr3_aa: CAIWSGQGIWRGYTF
clone_size: NA
j_call: TRBJ1-2
v_call: TRBV10-3
d_call: TRBD1

cdr3_nt: TGTGCCATCAGTGATAGGACTAGCGGGACAGATACGCAGTATTTT
cdr3_aa: CAISDRTSGTDTQYF
clone_size: few
j_call: TRBJ2-3
v_call: TRBV10-3
d_call: TRBD2

cdr3_nt: TGCGCCAGCGGGCAGGGGGCTGGGTCACCCCTCCACTTT
cdr3_aa: CASGQGAGSPLHF
clone_size: few
j_call: TRBJ1-6
v_call: TRBV7-3
d_call: TRBD1

cdr3_nt: TGTGCCAGCAGTTACTTCTCTGCAGGACAGACCCAGTACTTC
cdr3_aa: CASSYFSAGQTQYF
clone_size: NA
j_call: TRBJ2-5
v_call: TRBV6-2/TRBV6-3
d_call: NA

cdr3_nt: TGTGCCAGCAGCTTAAGAGCGGGAGATGATTTTAAGGAGCAGTACTTC
cdr3_aa: CASSLRAGDDFKEQYF
clone_size: NA
j_call: TRBJ2-7
v_call: TRBV7-2
d_call: TRBD2

cdr3_nt: TGCAGCGTCGACAGGCGCAACTATGGCTACACCTTC
cdr3_aa: CSVDRRNYGYTF
clone_size: NA
j_call: TRBJ1-2
v_call: TRBV29-1
d_call: NA

cdr3_nt: TGTGCCTGGAGTGTACGGACAGACGGCTACACCTTC
cdr3_aa: CAWSVRTDGYTF
clone_size: NA
j_call: TRBJ1-2
v_call: TRBV30
d_call: NA